The 4 T cell receptor beta chains given below trace back to one sample, sequenced in a study of T cells in Graves' hyperthyroidism and ophthalmopathy. From RNA transcripts, TCR beta CDR3 regions were amplified. A first-round RT-PCR of the TCR CDR3 used the HTBI primer set. TCRdb reprocessed the multiplex PCR reads via MiXCR and lists one record per CDR3 protein. The data contain about 720,000 distinct CDR3 sequences, 16% of them singletons. Sequenced input: blood. The receptors were sampled from a man younger than 35 with Graves' hyperthyroidism.

This clonotype was detected ten times or more. V is TRBV5-1 and J is TRBJ2-7, with D possibly matching TRBD1 (6 bases). Trimming stripped 1 base from V and 2 bases from J, with 10 bases between. Germline loops: CDR1 SGHRS, CDR2 YFSETQ. CDR3 length: 14 amino acids. In DNA form, the CDR3 reads TGCGCCAGCAGCTTGAGAGGGACACCCTACGAGCAGTACTTC. This sequence encodes CASSLRGTPYEQYF.

This clonotype was recorded at least ten times. This chain joins TRBV7-3 and TRBJ2-7, with D hard to call. Germline assignment: CDR1 SGHTA and CDR2 FQGTGA. Deletions cut 3 bases from V and 3 bases from J, with 9 bases between. The CDR3 loop spans 13 amino acids. The CDR3 DNA reads as TGTGCCAGCAGCTTGAATACACGCTACGAGCAGTACTTC. Encoded protein: CASSLNTRYEQYF.

This clonotype has more than one count but fewer than ten. The V call is TRBV29-1, the J call TRBJ2-1; TRBD2 might be the D (6 bases). Trimming stripped 1 base from V and 2 bases from J, with 12 bases between. The CDR3 length is 15 residues. Germline V gene sequence: CDR1 SQVTM, CDR2 ANQGSEA. The CDR3 bases are TGCAGCGTTGAAGTGACGGGAGTAACCTACAATGAGCAGTTCTTC. It encodes CSVEVTGVTYNEQFF.

This clonotype has a handful of counts. V is TRBV6-2 or TRBV6-3 and J is TRBJ2-2; TRBD2 matches at 7 bases. CDR3 length: 18 residues. The ends lost 2 bases at V and 8 bases at J; junction bases unmatched: 17. Per germline, CDR1 MNHEY and CDR2 SVGEGT. The CDR3 is CASSYPGGAGPLPGELFF. CDR3 in DNA: TGTGCCAGCAGTTACCCGGGGGGAGCAGGGCCACTGCCTGGGGAGCTGTTTTTT.